Given below is one TCR beta chain in context. This entry belongs to a study of CD8+ T cells in alopecia areata. Extraction of RNA preceded its reverse transcription into cDNA, which served as the sequencing template. The data were produced by immunoSEQ multiplex PCR, yet TCRdb's version contains in-frame clones alone and is incomplete. This table holds around 140,000 clones, about 87% found once. The ends lost 7 bases at V and 8 bases at J; junction bases unmatched: 12. The germline CDR1 and CDR2 sequences are SQVTM and ANQGSEA. The CDR3 is 14 amino acids. The rearrangement joins TRBV29-1 to TRBJ2-1; 9 bases are a match to TRBD1. The TCR comes from a human donor with alopecia areata. The sample consisted of CD8+ T cells sorted from blood, taken at week 0. The DNA for the CDR3 is TGCAGCGCCCACCCGGGACAGGGATTCGATGAGCAGTTCTTC. This encodes CSAHPGQGFDEQFF.